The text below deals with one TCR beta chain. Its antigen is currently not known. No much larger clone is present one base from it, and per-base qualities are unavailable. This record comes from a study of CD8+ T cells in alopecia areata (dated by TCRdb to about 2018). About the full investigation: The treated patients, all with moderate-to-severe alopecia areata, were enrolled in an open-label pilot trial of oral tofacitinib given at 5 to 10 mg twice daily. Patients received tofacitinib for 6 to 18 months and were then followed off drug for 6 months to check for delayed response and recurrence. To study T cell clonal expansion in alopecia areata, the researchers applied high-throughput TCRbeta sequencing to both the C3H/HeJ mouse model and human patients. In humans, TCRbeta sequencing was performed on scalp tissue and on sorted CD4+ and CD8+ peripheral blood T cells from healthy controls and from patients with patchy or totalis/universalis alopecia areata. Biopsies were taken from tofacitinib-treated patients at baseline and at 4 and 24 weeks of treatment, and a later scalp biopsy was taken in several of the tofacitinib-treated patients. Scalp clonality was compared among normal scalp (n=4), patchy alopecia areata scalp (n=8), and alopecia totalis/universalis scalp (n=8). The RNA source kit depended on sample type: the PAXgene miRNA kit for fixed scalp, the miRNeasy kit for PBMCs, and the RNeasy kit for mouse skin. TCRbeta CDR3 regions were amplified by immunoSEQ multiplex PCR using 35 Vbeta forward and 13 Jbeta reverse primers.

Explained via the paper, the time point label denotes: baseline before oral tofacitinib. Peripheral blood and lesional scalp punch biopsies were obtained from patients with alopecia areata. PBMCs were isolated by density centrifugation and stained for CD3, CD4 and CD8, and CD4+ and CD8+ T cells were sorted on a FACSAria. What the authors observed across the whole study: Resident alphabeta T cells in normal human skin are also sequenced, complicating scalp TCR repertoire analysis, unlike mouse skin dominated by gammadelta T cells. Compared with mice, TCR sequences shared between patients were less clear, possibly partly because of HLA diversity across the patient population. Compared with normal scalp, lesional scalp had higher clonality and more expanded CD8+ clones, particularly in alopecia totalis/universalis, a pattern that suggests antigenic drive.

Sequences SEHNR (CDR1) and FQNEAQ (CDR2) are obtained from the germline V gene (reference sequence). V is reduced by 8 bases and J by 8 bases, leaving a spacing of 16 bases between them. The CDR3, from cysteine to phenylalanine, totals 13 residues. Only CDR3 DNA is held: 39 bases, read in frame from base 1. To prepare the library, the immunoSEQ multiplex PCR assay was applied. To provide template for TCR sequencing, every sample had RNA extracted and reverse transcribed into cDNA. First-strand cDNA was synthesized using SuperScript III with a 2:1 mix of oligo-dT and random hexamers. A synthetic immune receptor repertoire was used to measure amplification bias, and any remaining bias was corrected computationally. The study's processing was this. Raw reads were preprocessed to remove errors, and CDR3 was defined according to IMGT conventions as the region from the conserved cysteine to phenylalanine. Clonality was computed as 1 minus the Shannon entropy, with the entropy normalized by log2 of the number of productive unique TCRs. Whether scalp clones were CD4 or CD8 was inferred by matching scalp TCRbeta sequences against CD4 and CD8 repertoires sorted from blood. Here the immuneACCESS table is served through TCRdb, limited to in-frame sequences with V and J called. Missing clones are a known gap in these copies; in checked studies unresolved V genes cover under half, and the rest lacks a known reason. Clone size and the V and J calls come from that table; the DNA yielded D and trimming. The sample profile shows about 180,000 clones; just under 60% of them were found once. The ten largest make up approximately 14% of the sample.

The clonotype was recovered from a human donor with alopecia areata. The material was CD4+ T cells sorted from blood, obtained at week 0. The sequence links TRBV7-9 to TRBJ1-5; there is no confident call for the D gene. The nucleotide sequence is TGTGCCAGCTCAGGACGGAGATCAGAGCCCCAGCATTTT. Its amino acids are CASSGRRSEPQHF.